Each of the 20 T cell receptor beta chains below was sequenced from the same sample in a study of blood T cell repertoires in COVID-19. Sequencing used immunoSEQ multiplex PCR; TCRdb keeps in-frame clones, though not all of them. Seen here are some 97,000 clones, approximately 86% observed once, and the top ten hold under 7%. Sequencing was done on a sample of peripheral blood. These receptors all come from a woman aged 55 to 70 with acute or convalescent COVID-19.

In its sample, this clone was seen once. V and J are TRBV9 and TRBJ2-1, with 7 bases matching TRBD2. CDR1 is SGDLS, CDR2 YYNGEE, per germline. Trimming removed 3 bases from V and 6 bases from J; junction bases left unmatched: 3. The CDR3 runs 13 residues. CDR3 sequence: CASSALARNEQFF. DNA of the CDR3: TGTGCCAGCAGCGCACTAGCGCGCAATGAGCAGTTCTTC.

The CDR3: CASSITGTGTREQYF. In DNA form, the CDR3 reads TGTGCCAGCAGTATCACCGGGACAGGGACCCGCGAGCAGTACTTC. The chain combines TRBV28 with TRBJ2-7, with 9 bases matching TRBD1. The CDR3 runs 15 residues. The J segment lost 6 bases and the V segment lost 5 bases, leaving 11 bases of the junction unmatched. Looked up from germline, CDR1 is MDHEN and CDR2 is SYDVKM.

The V call is TRBV29-1, the J call TRBJ1-2; 9 bases match TRBD1. This CDR3 region has 14 residues. Trimming at V came to 1 base and at J to 5 bases, leaving 5 bases not matched to a gene. Germline V lookup: CDR1 SQVTM, CDR2 ANQGSEA. The CDR3 loop reads CSVEGGQGFYGYTF. CDR3 in DNA: TGCAGCGTTGAAGGGGGACAGGGTTTTTATGGCTACACCTTC.

This clone came up once. The genes are TRBV11-3 and TRBJ1-1; weak D call: TRBD1 (5 bases). CDR1 is SGHNT and CDR2 is YENEEA in the germline V gene. With 1 base removed from V and 9 bases from J, the gap between germline ends came to 6 bases. The CDR3 has 11 amino acids. The CDR3 DNA reads TGTGCCAGCAGCTTAGGACAGCAAGCTTTCTTT. It is translated as CASSLGQQAFF. Full variable domain (missing parts from reference TRBV11-3 and TRBJ1-1): EAGVVQSPRYKIIEKKQPVAFWCNPISGHNTLYWYLQNLGQGPELLIRYENEEAVDDSQLPKDRFSAERLKGVDSTLKIQPAELGDSAVYLCASSLGQQAFFGQGTRLTVV.

The V and J genes are TRBV19 and TRBJ2-3; 7 bases line up with TRBD2. From germline, CDR1 is LNHDA and CDR2 SQIVND (reference sequence). The CDR3 length is 13 residues. V lost 3 bases, J lost 4 bases, and 1 base stayed unmatched. As DNA, the CDR3 is TGTGCCAGTAGTATTACTAGCGCAGATACGCAGTATTTT. Encoded protein: CASSITSADTQYF.

The V gene is TRBV28, the J gene TRBJ2-1; 8 bases map to TRBD1. The CDR3 contains 17 residues. The germline V gene encodes CDR1 MDHEN and CDR2 SYDVKM. V lost 5 bases and J lost 6; bases outside the gene matches: 15. CDR3 sequence: CASSTGQGGLGANEQFF. CDR3 bases: TGTGCCAGCAGTACTGGACAGGGCGGACTTGGGGCCAATGAGCAGTTCTTC.

The rearrangement links TRBV2 to TRBJ2-7, with TRBD1 identical over 8 bases. The CDR3 is 13 amino acids. Germline V gene sequence: CDR1 SNHLY, CDR2 FYNNEI. The V gene end was trimmed by 3 bases and the J gene end by 5 bases; junction bases not matched to a gene: 3. CDR3 DNA: TGTGCCAGCAGTGAGGACAGGGCCCACGAGCAGTACTTC. Translated, it gives CASSEDRAHEQYF.

This rearrangement joins TRBV15 to TRBJ2-4, with 8 bases identical to TRBD1. V dropped 3 bases and J dropped 5; count of bases not matched to a gene: 0. The CDR3 spans 13 residues. The germline CDR1 and CDR2 sequences are LNHNV and YYDKDF (reference sequence). CDR3 DNA sequence: TGTGCCACCAGCAGGGACAGGGAAAACATTCAGTACTTC. Translation gives CATSRDRENIQYF.

V gene TRBV27 combines with J gene TRBJ2-7, with 13 bases that match TRBD2. The germline V gene has CDR1 MNHEY and CDR2 SMNVEV (reference sequence). V lost 5 bases and J lost 3; bases outside the gene matches: 4. This CDR3 has 15 residues. CDR3 protein: CASSPGTSGVYEQYF. In DNA, the CDR3 is TGTGCCAGCAGTCCCGGGACTAGCGGGGTCTACGAGCAGTACTTC.

The V and J genes are TRBV3-1 (or the pseudogene TRBV3-2) and TRBJ1-2; 10 bases align to TRBD1. Germline V gene sequence: CDR1 LGHDT, CDR2 YNNKEL (reference sequence). The CDR3 is 15 amino acids. The V segment lost 5 bases and the J segment 4 bases; nucleotides outside the gene matches: 7. CDR3 region: CASSAGTGDLYGYTF. CDR3 nucleotide sequence: TGTGCCAGCAGCGCCGGGACAGGGGACCTCTATGGCTACACCTTC.

CDR3 loop: CASSFIGGTNTGELFF. The CDR3 bases are TGTGCCAGCAGTTTCATTGGCGGAACGAACACCGGGGAGCTGTTTTTT. V and J are TRBV27 and TRBJ2-2; D is ambiguous. Trimming stripped 3 bases from V and 0 bases from J, with 11 bases between. The CDR3 has 16 residues. The germline V gene encodes CDR1 MNHEY and CDR2 SMNVEV (reference sequence).

The genes are TRBV3-1 (or the pseudogene TRBV3-2) and TRBJ1-2, with D tentatively TRBD1 (6 bases). V lost 3 bases, J lost 2 bases, and 10 bases lay in between. CDR1 is LGHDT and CDR2 is YNNKEL in the germline V gene (reference sequence). The CDR3 is 14 residues long. The CDR3 DNA is TGTGCCAGCAGCCACCTACAGGGAAACTATGGCTACACCTTC. Its translation is CASSHLQGNYGYTF.

The chain joins TRBV5-1 to TRBJ1-1; 9 positions agree with TRBD1. Per the germline V gene, CDR1 is SGHRS and CDR2 is YFSETQ. The length of the CDR3 is 16 residues. After removal of 4 bases from V and 0 bases from J, the junction contained 7 bases not matched to a gene. The CDR3 here is CASSLDTGGLNTEAFF. In DNA form, the CDR3 reads TGCGCCAGCAGCCTGGATACAGGGGGCTTGAACACTGAAGCTTTCTTT.

The rearrangement links TRBV11-3 to TRBJ2-2; D is uncertain. Germline V gene lookup returns CDR1 SGHNT and CDR2 YENEEA. The CDR3 is 12 amino acids. Trimming shortened V by 2 bases and J by 6 bases, and 4 bases separated the two germline ends. CDR3: CASSLSPGELFF. The CDR3 DNA is TGTGCCAGCAGCTTATCTCCCGGGGAGCTGTTTTTT.

The rearrangement links TRBV18 to TRBJ1-3; possibly TRBD1 for D (6 bases). The V end lost 0 bases, the J end lost 2 bases, and 14 bases lay between the germline ends. Germline V gene data show CDR1 as KGHSH and CDR2 as LQKENI. CDR3 length equals 17 residues. Here the CDR3 DNA reads TGTGCCAGCTCACCACCTTCGACAGGTTCGACTGGAAACACCATATATTTT. It translates to CASSPPSTGSTGNTIYF.

The chain carries TRBV9 and TRBJ2-3, with 9 nucleotides matching TRBD2. The CDR3 is 16 residues long. V gave up 4 bases and J gave up 4 bases; unmatched junction bases: 10. The germline gives CDR1 SGDLS, CDR2 YYNGEE. The CDR3 region has the DNA TGTGCCAGCAGCAAAACTTTAGCGGGAGCATCAGATACGCAGTATTTT. It is translated as CASSKTLAGASDTQYF.

The chain uses TRBV14 and TRBJ1-4; 8 bases align to TRBD1. The CDR3 extends over 14 amino acids. V lost 4 bases, J lost 8 bases, and 6 bases stayed unmatched. Germline CDR1 SGHDN, CDR2 FVKESK. CDR3 region: CASSPRTGLEKLFF. CDR3 nucleotide sequence: TGTGCCAGCAGCCCTCGGACAGGGTTGGAAAAACTGTTTTTT.

The chain employs TRBV19 and TRBJ2-2; 10 bases align to TRBD1. The CDR3 covers 16 residues. Trimming at V came to 7 bases and at J to 6 bases, leaving 11 bases not matched to a gene. The germline V gene has CDR1 LNHDA and CDR2 SQIVND (reference sequence). The CDR3, as DNA: TGTGCCAGTATCCAATATGGGACAGGGGATTCCGGGGAGCTGTTTTTT. Translating it yields CASIQYGTGDSGELFF.

The CDR3 region is CASSLDENGNSPLHF. The CDR3 DNA follows: TGCGCCAGCAGCTTGGATGAGAACGGGAATTCACCCCTCCACTTT. The chain has TRBV5-1 and TRBJ1-6; D unresolved. Trimming pared 0 bases from V and 7 bases from J, leaving 11 bases between. CDR1 is SGHRS and CDR2 is YFSETQ in the germline V gene. This CDR3 region has 15 residues.

This chain joins TRBV28 and TRBJ1-2, with 10 positions matching TRBD1. Germline V lookup: CDR1 MDHEN, CDR2 SYDVKM. The CDR3 is 14 amino acids. V trimming: 5 bases; J trimming: 5 bases; junction bases outside the gene matches: 5. The CDR3 spells CASSAPGQGYGYTF. Written as DNA, the CDR3 is TGTGCCAGCAGTGCCCCGGGACAGGGGTATGGCTACACCTTC.